Sequencing of this TCR beta chain was carried out in a study of radiation and T cells in renal cell carcinoma. V was cut by 8 bases and J by 4 bases, with 18 bases left in between. CDR1 and CDR2 (germline): SNHLY, FYNNEI. The CDR3 spans 14 residues. Some clones are missing from TCRdb's copy, which holds only in-frame ones; the method was immunoSEQ multiplex PCR. The table includes about 130,000 clones, 81% detected once. Points on this clone: Antigen unknown.

Described time point: blood 2 weeks post-SBRT. Regarding treatment: 15 Gy SBRT to primary tumor, nephrectomy 4 weeks later. Blood was sampled at baseline, 2 weeks and 4 weeks after SBRT. Whole-study findings and limits: Without pretreatment biopsies, baseline tumor clonotype presence was undetermined. In blood, top tumor clones expanded by 2 weeks, shrinking by 4.

The sample was blood, taken from a patient whose treatment included radiotherapy and nephrectomy. The clonotype comes from a man aged 45-60 years with renal cell carcinoma. V gene TRBV2 combines with J gene TRBJ2-7, with a possible D match to TRBD1 (6 bases). CDR3 DNA sequence: TGTGCCAGCTGCAAAAGTACAGGGCAATACGAGCAGTACTTC. This sequence encodes CASCKSTGQYEQYF. Full variable domain (outside the CDR3, taken from reference TRBV2 and TRBJ2-7): EPEVTQTPSHQVTQMGQEVILRCVPISNHLYFYWYRQILGQKVEFLVSFYNNEISEKSEIFDDQFSVERPDGSNFTLKIRSTKLEDSAMYFCASCKSTGQYEQYFGPGTRLTVT.